This T cell receptor (beta chain) appears in the sequencing data of a study of blood T cell repertoires in COVID-19 (TCRdb year 2020). Regarding the research as a whole: The collaborator samples originated in the United States, Italy and Spain and spanned the acute and convalescent phases of COVID-19. The material from the prospective study consisted of cDNA or gDNA derived from T cells, B-cell-depleted T cells, or PBMCs. Deeply sampled blood TCRbeta repertoires from subjects exposed to, actively infected with, or recovered from COVID-19 were included in the dataset. The repertoires were released in a freely available public database intended as a resource for research on the immune response to SARS-CoV-2. The samples were drawn from two sources: the first 160 participants of the ongoing ImmuneRACE study, and 1,200 or so subjects contributed by 6 global collaborators. A de-identified subject ID, COVID-19 status, age in years and sex were almost always included in the sample metadata. Where available, HLA class I and class II types were taken from metadata supplied by the sample provider and were not determined by assay-based typing. Here is what the overall study found, with its caveats: Clinical and demographic metadata were provided uncurated, with the amount varying by source and participant.

Concerning this clone: Its antigen specificity is not known. No base quality information exists; no much larger clone differs at one position.

TCRbeta CDR3 regions were amplified from genomic DNA using the immunoSEQ Assay, a bias-controlled multiplex PCR. The authors processed their data as follows. The number of nucleated cells in each sample was estimated from the amplification of reference gene primers within the assay. To quantify the absolute abundance of each unique TCRbeta CDR3 rearrangement, sequence reads were collapsed and filtered. For each sample, productive Simpson clonality was calculated by taking the square root of Simpson's diversity index across productive rearrangements. In its TCRdb copy, this immuneACCESS table keeps in-frame sequences only and misses some clones. Where compared with another copy, unresolved V genes explain less than half of these, and the others have no known cause. That table is the source of V, J and clone size, and D and trimming were worked out from the DNA. The sample includes approximately 190,000 clones, with 70% to 90% observed a single time. Over 4.5% of the sample is held by the ten biggest clonotypes.

Whole blood was collected in K2EDTA tubes by collaborating institutions according to the institutions' own protocols. For TCRbeta analysis, collaborators shipped samples as frozen whole blood, isolated PBMCs, or DNA extracted from either of those sample types. Sequencing was carried out using peripheral blood. The sequence was obtained from a man older than 75 with acute or convalescent COVID-19.

The nucleotide sequence reads TGTGCCAGCAGCAAAGTACAAGAAAACATTCAGTACTTC. It encodes CASSKVQENIQYF. This chain is built from TRBV21-1 and TRBJ2-4; the DNA was not used to check the table's D call, TRBD1. TRBV21-1 is flagged as a pseudogene. The CDR3 runs 13 residues from the cysteine to the phenylalanine. Only the CDR3 DNA is retained, 39 bases long and in frame from the first base.